These 23 T cell receptor beta chains were all obtained from the same sample, sequenced in a study of blood T cell repertoires in COVID-19. Profiled with immunoSEQ multiplex PCR; TCRdb holds only in-frame clones, not every one. The sample records roughly 570,000 clones, about 89% being singletons. The sequenced material came from peripheral blood. The receptor source for this set is a woman aged 45 to 65 with COVID-19, enrolled during active disease.

This clone was detected only once. The chain links TRBV25-1 to TRBJ1-4; 7 bases line up with TRBD1. There are 17 residues in the CDR3. Germline assignment: CDR1 MGHDK and CDR2 SYGVNS. The junction had 15 bases not matched to a gene; V was cut back by 3 bases and J by 8 bases. The CDR3 sequence: CASSDRAFRDREEKLFF. DNA for the CDR3: TGTGCCAGCAGTGACCGCGCGTTCCGGGACAGAGAAGAAAAACTGTTTTTT. The full variable domain, its missing parts supplied by reference TRBV25-1 and TRBJ1-4, is EADIYQTPRYLVIGTGKKITLECSQTMGHDKMYWYQQDPGMELHLIHYSYGVNSTEKGDLSSESTVSRIRTEHFPLTLESARPSHTSQYLCASSDRAFRDREEKLFFGSGTQLSVL.

This chain joins TRBV6-5 and TRBJ2-3, with D possibly matching TRBD2 (7 bases). The V gene's germline CDR1 is MNHEY and CDR2 SVGAGI. The CDR3 is made up of 14 amino acids. V lost 8 bases to trimming and J lost 1 base, with 13 bases between them. The CDR3 is CASGGGRGTDTQYF. As DNA, the CDR3 is TGTGCCAGCGGGGGGGGGCGAGGCACAGATACGCAGTATTTT.

The V call is TRBV5-4, the J call TRBJ1-2; TRBD1 agrees at 8 bases. The CDR3 is 18 amino acids. V was clipped by 4 bases and J by 8 bases; unmatched bases: 22. The germline CDR1 and CDR2 sequences are SGHNT and YYREEE (reference sequence). The CDR3 coding sequence is TGTGCCAGCAGCCGCGTGCCCCCTAGGACAGGGCTAAATGGCGGCTACACCTTC. This sequence encodes CASSRVPPRTGLNGGYTF. The whole variable domain, filled in from reference TRBV5-4 and TRBJ1-2, reads ETGVTQSPTHLIKTRGQQVTLRCSSQSGHNTVSWYQQALGQGPQFIFQYYREEENGRGNFPPRFSGLQFPNYSSELNVNALELDDSALYLCASSRVPPRTGLNGGYTFGSGTRLTVV.

Only one count was recorded for this clone. The chain joins TRBV6-5 to TRBJ2-7; no definite D call. Germline V gives CDR1 MNHEY, CDR2 SVGAGI. The CDR3 is 14 amino acids. Trimming shortened V by 6 bases and J by 5 bases, and 17 bases separated the two germline ends. The CDR3: CASRTDTLRNEQYF. As DNA, the CDR3 is TGTGCCAGCAGAACTGACACCCTTAGGAACGAGCAGTACTTC.

The chain links TRBV7-3 to TRBJ2-1; 7 bases are a match to TRBD2. The V and J ends lost 2 bases and 5 bases, in that order; junction bases with no gene match: 6. This CDR3 comprises 15 residues. CDR1 is SGHTA and CDR2 is FQGTGA in the germline V gene. The CDR3 reads CASSLDGGGDNEQFF. CDR3 DNA sequence: TGTGCCAGCAGCTTAGATGGGGGAGGGGACAATGAGCAGTTCTTC.

V usage is TRBV7-9 and J usage is TRBJ2-3; TRBD2 agrees at 8 bases. The length of the CDR3 is 16 residues. Germline CDR1 SEHNR, CDR2 FQNEAQ (reference sequence). V shed 2 bases, J shed 5 bases, and the junction held 9 bases outside the gene matches. CDR3 amino acids: CASSLFGGGLGDTQYF. CDR3 coding DNA: TGTGCCAGCAGCTTATTCGGGGGGGGCCTGGGAGATACGCAGTATTTT. Full variable domain (rest looked up from reference TRBV7-9 and TRBJ2-3): DTGVSQNPRHKITKRGQNVTFRCDPISEHNRLYWYRQTLGQGPEFLTYFQNEAQLEKSRLLSDRFSAERPKGSFSTLEIQRTEQGDSAMYLCASSLFGGGLGDTQYFGPGTRLTVL.

The CDR3 nucleotides read TGTGCCAGCAGCCCCTACGGCGGGGGGGCGAACACCGGGGAGCTGTTTTTT. It encodes CASSPYGGGANTGELFF. The chain carries TRBV7-3 and TRBJ2-2; 9 nucleotides align to TRBD2. V lost 5 bases to trimming and J lost 0 bases; unmatched junction nucleotides: 7. This CDR3 is 17 amino acids long. CDR1 is SGHTA, CDR2 FQGTGA, per germline.

The rearrangement links TRBV7-9 to TRBJ1-2; D ambiguous. Trimming removed 3 bases at V and 4 bases at J, with 6 bases between. This CDR3 has 12 amino acids. The V gene's germline CDR1 is SEHNR and CDR2 FQNEAQ (reference sequence). The CDR3, as DNA: TGTGCCAGCAGCTTTATTTCCTATGGCTACACCTTC. Protein sequence: CASSFISYGYTF.

This clone was seen once. This chain's CDR3 is CSGTSGRTDTQYF. The CDR3 region has the DNA TGCAGCGGGACTAGCGGTCGCACAGATACGCAGTATTTT. The V gene is TRBV29-1, the J gene TRBJ2-3; TRBD2 matches at 10 bases. The V and J ends lost 7 bases and 1 base, in that order; junction bases with no gene match: 2. This CDR3 comprises 13 residues. Looked up from germline, CDR1 is SQVTM and CDR2 is ANQGSEA.

The chain combines TRBV7-9 with TRBJ2-5; tentative D call: TRBD2 (5 bases). CDR3 size: 15 residues. Trimming stripped 1 base from V and 5 bases from J, with 14 bases between. Germline V gene lookup returns CDR1 SEHNR and CDR2 FQNEAQ (reference sequence). The DNA for the CDR3 is TGTGCCAGCAGCTTAGGATTCCTAGCTAGGGAGACCCAGTACTTC. Translated: CASSLGFLARETQYF.

The rearrangement uses TRBV11-2 and TRBJ2-3; the match to TRBD2 covers 14 bases. Germline CDR1 and CDR2: SGHAT and FQNNGV. The CDR3 has 16 amino acids. After removal of 5 bases from V and 1 base from J, the junction contained 2 bases not matched to a gene. The CDR3 reads CASSGGLAGGTDTQYF. For the CDR3, the DNA is TGTGCCAGCAGCGGGGGACTAGCGGGGGGCACAGATACGCAGTATTTT.

The chain links TRBV18 to TRBJ1-1, with D possibly TRBD1 on 5 matching bases. Trimming left V 3 bases short and J 5 bases short, with 19 bases between. Germline V gene data show CDR1 as KGHSH and CDR2 as LQKENI. The CDR3 has 16 amino acids. CDR3 sequence: CASSPSQGVSRTEAFF. The CDR3 DNA reads TGTGCCAGCTCACCTTCCCAAGGGGTTTCGAGGACTGAAGCTTTCTTT.

The CDR3 sequence: CASSEDPRYYGYTF. DNA for the CDR3: TGTGCCAGCAGTGAAGATCCCAGGTACTATGGCTACACCTTC. The chain is built from TRBV6-1 and TRBJ1-2; D not certain. The CDR3 totals 14 residues. Trimming shortened V by 1 base and J by 3 bases, and 9 bases separated the two germline ends. Germline-derived CDR1 and CDR2 are MNHNS and SASEGT.

The rearrangement links TRBV5-8 to TRBJ2-1, with TRBD2 matching over 11 bases. This CDR3 has 16 residues. Germline trimming cut 0 bases from V and 1 base from J; bases unmatched to any gene: 0. Germline values: CDR1 SGHTS, CDR2 YDEGEE. The CDR3 DNA reads TGTGCCAGCAGCTTGGGGACTAGCGGGTCCTACAATGAGCAGTTCTTC. This codes for CASSLGTSGSYNEQFF.

This chain connects TRBV30 to TRBJ1-2; unclear D gene. V shed 3 bases and J shed 1 base, with 9 bases lying between them. The CDR3 has 13 amino acids. Germline CDR1 GTSNPN, CDR2 SVGIG (reference sequence). The CDR3 sequence: CAWRVGDNYGYTF. The CDR3 DNA follows: TGTGCCTGGAGAGTCGGGGATAACTATGGCTACACCTTC.

This chain connects TRBV5-1 to TRBJ2-5, with 8 bases fitting TRBD1. V dropped 0 bases and J dropped 5; count of bases not matched to a gene: 6. CDR3 size: 15 residues. CDR1 and CDR2 from the germline V gene are SGHRS and YFSETQ. As DNA, the CDR3 is TGCGCCAGCAGCTTGGAGGGACAGGTATCGGAGACCCAGTACTTC. Amino acid sequence: CASSLEGQVSETQYF. The full variable domain, rest sourced from reference TRBV5-1 and TRBJ2-5, is KAGVTQTPRYLIKTRGQQVTLSCSPISGHRSVSWYQQTPGQGLQFLFEYFSETQRNKGNFPGRFSGRQFSNSRSEMNVSTLELGDSALYLCASSLEGQVSETQYFGPGTRLLVL.

The chain employs TRBV24-1 and TRBJ2-1, with D possibly being TRBD2 (6 bases). The V gene lost 7 bases and the J gene lost 0 bases, with 15 bases spanning the gap. The CDR3 is 16 residues long. Germline V gives CDR1 KGHDR, CDR2 SFDVKD. CDR3 sequence: CATRAVRGSSYNEQFF. The CDR3 nucleotides are TGTGCCACCAGGGCGGTTCGGGGGAGCTCCTACAATGAGCAGTTCTTC.

The genes are TRBV29-1 and TRBJ2-5, with D unresolved. The CDR3 covers 12 residues. CDR1 and CDR2 (germline): SQVTM, ANQGSEA. Deletions cut 7 bases from V and 4 bases from J, with 13 bases between. Here the CDR3 reads CSAHELGETQYF. CDR3 coding DNA: TGCAGCGCCCACGAGCTCGGAGAGACCCAGTACTTC.

This chain joins TRBV5-6 and TRBJ2-3; no firm D call. Germline-derived CDR1 and CDR2 are SGHDT and YYEEEE. The CDR3 loop spans 14 amino acids. V was clipped by 6 bases and J by 1 base, with 12 bases between them. CDR3 DNA sequence: TGTGCCAGCATGTTTAGCACGGGCACAGATACGCAGTATTTT. Its translation is CASMFSTGTDTQYF. The full variable domain, with the rest looked up from reference TRBV5-6 and TRBJ2-3, is DAGVTQSPTHLIKTRGQQVTLRCSPKSGHDTVSWYQQALGQGPQFIFQYYEEEERQRGNFPDRFSGHQFPNYSSELNVNALLLGDSALYLCASMFSTGTDTQYFGPGTRLTVL.

J is TRBJ2-3 and V is TRBV19, with TRBD2 matching over 11 bases. The J segment lost 2 bases and the V segment lost 4 bases, leaving 2 bases of the junction unmatched. Germline V gene sequence: CDR1 LNHDA, CDR2 SQIVND (reference sequence). The CDR3 extends over 15 amino acids. This CDR3 is CASSRGLAVTDTQYF. For the CDR3, the DNA is TGTGCCAGTAGTAGGGGACTAGCGGTCACAGATACGCAGTATTTT.

The chain recombines TRBV27 with TRBJ2-7; tentative D call: TRBD2 (6 bases). Trimming removed 5 bases at V and 2 bases at J, with 19 bases between. Germline assignment: CDR1 MNHEY and CDR2 SMNVEV (reference sequence). The CDR3 has 16 residues. Here the CDR3 reads CASSPSRDSFPYEQYF. CDR3 bases: TGTGCCAGCAGTCCCAGTCGGGACTCATTTCCCTACGAGCAGTACTTC.

This chain connects TRBV7-9 to TRBJ2-5, with 7 bases aligning to TRBD1. The CDR3 contains 15 residues. V gave up 4 bases and J gave up 4 bases; unmatched junction bases: 9. In germline, CDR1 is SEHNR, CDR2 FQNEAQ (reference sequence). The DNA for the CDR3 is TGTGCCAGCAGCTCCGGGACAGTAGGAGGAGAGACCCAGTACTTC. Its translation is CASSSGTVGGETQYF.

The V call is TRBV2, the J call TRBJ2-6; TRBD1 matches at 9 bases. V dropped 2 bases and J dropped 3; count of bases not matched to a gene: 5. The CDR3 has 17 residues. From germline, CDR1 is SNHLY and CDR2 FYNNEI. The CDR3 DNA follows: TGTGCCAGCAGTGAAAGGACAGGGGTTGGTGGGGCCAACGTCCTGACTTTC. As protein: CASSERTGVGGANVLTF. Looking up the rest from reference TRBV2 and TRBJ2-6 gives the full variable domain: EPEVTQTPSHQVTQMGQEVILRCVPISNHLYFYWYRQILGQKVEFLVSFYNNEISEKSEIFDDQFSVERPDGSNFTLKIRSTKLEDSAMYFCASSERTGVGGANVLTFGAGSRLTVL.